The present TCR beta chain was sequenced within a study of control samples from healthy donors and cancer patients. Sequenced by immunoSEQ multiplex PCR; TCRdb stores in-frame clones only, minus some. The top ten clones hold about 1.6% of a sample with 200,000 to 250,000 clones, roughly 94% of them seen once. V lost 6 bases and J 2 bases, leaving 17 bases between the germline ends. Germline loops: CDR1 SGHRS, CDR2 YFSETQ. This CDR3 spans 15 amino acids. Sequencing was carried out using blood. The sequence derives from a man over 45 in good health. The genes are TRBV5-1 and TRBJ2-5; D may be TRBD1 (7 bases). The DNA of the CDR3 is TGCGCCAGCAATCAAGGCAGGGGGGCTCAAGAGACCCAGTACTTC. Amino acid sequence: CASNQGRGAQETQYF.